Listed below are T cell receptor beta chains from one sample, sequenced in a study of blood T cell repertoires in COVID-19. Clones were read by immunoSEQ multiplex PCR, and TCRdb kept only the in-frame ones, dropping some. This sample has 330,000 or so clones, with 88% found just once. Sequencing was carried out using PBMCs or T cells enriched from blood (not recorded which). These receptors came from a man aged 25 to 40 who had recovered from COVID-19. The CDR3 runs from the conserved cysteine through the conserved F or W. D genes are given only for firm matches. Clone size appears in some rows only: once, few, many, or a class for an expanded clone.

abundance	v_gene	d_gene	j_gene	CDR3aa	CDR3nt
NA	TRBV5-1	NA	TRBJ2-5	CASSLAGETQYF	TGCGCCAGCAGCTTGGCCGGAGAGACCCAGTACTTC
NA	TRBV12-2	NA	TRBJ1-5	CASRLRLGAFSNQPQHF	TGTGCAAGTCGCTTACGTTTGGGGGCCTTCAGCAATCAGCCCCAGCATTTT
NA	TRBV5-4	NA	TRBJ1-1	CASSLRGGNTEAFF	TGTGCCAGCAGCTTGAGGGGGGGGAACACTGAAGCTTTCTTT
NA	TRBV24-1	TRBD2	TRBJ2-1	CAAGGGTEQFF	TGTGCCGCCGGGGGGGGGACCGAGCAGTTCTTC
NA	TRBV6-5	TRBD1	TRBJ1-1	CASSYSQTGTTEAFF	TGTGCCAGCAGTTACTCGCAGACAGGGACCACTGAAGCTTTCTTT
once	TRBV6-1	NA	TRBJ1-5	CASSEGMKGNQPQHF	TGTGCCAGCAGTGAAGGAATGAAGGGGAATCAGCCCCAGCATTTT
NA	TRBV14	NA	TRBJ2-2	CASSPGRATGELFF	TGTGCCAGCAGCCCGGGCAGGGCGACCGGGGAGCTGTTTTTT
NA	TRBV19	TRBD1	TRBJ1-1	CASSIGQGRTEAFF	TGTGCCAGTAGTATAGGACAGGGTCGCACTGAAGCTTTCTTT
NA	TRBV19	NA	TRBJ2-2	CASSTRSKNTGELFF	TGTGCCAGTAGTACCCGTAGTAAGAACACCGGGGAGCTGTTTTTT
NA	TRBV27	NA	TRBJ2-1	CASSPSGGFLGSYNEQFF	TGTGCCAGCAGTCCCTCAGGAGGGTTCTTGGGCTCCTACAATGAGCAGTTCTTC
NA	TRBV13	NA	TRBJ1-1	CASSVNGWQGRGTEAFF	TGTGCCAGCAGCGTTAACGGGTGGCAGGGAAGGGGGACTGAAGCTTTCTTT
NA	TRBV11-2	NA	TRBJ1-1	CASSQAPEAFF	TGTGCCAGCAGCCAAGCCCCTGAAGCTTTCTTT
NA	TRBV2	TRBD2	TRBJ2-7	CASRGDLPYEQYF	TGTGCCAGCCGGGGGGACTTACCCTACGAGCAGTACTTC
NA	TRBV6-5	NA	TRBJ2-2	CASSRQALNTGELFF	TGTGCCAGCAGTCGACAGGCGCTGAACACCGGGGAGCTGTTTTTT
few	TRBV19	NA	TRBJ1-1	CASSAQTESEAFF	TGTGCCAGTAGTGCACAGACAGAGTCTGAAGCTTTCTTT
NA	TRBV7-9	NA	TRBJ1-4	CASSPGHPGGEKLFF	TGTGCCAGCAGCCCGGGACATCCCGGCGGAGAAAAACTGTTTTTT
NA	TRBV29-1	TRBD1	TRBJ2-7	CSVDKGQGTYEQYF	TGCAGCGTTGATAAGGGACAGGGAACCTACGAGCAGTACTTC
NA	TRBV28	NA	TRBJ2-7	CASTREQYF	TGTGCCAGCACGAGGGAGCAGTACTTC
NA	TRBV6-4	NA	TRBJ2-7	CASRTEGIHEQYF	TGTGCCAGCAGAACCGAGGGCATCCACGAGCAGTACTTC
NA	TRBV7-9	NA	TRBJ2-1	CASSLGLQISYNEQFF	TGTGCCAGCAGCTTAGGACTCCAAATCTCCTACAATGAGCAGTTCTTC
few	TRBV6-5	NA	TRBJ1-5	CASREIGGTIQPQHF	TGTGCCAGCAGGGAGATCGGGGGGACGATCCAGCCCCAGCATTTT
NA	TRBV27	NA	TRBJ2-1	CASSLARGNEQFF	TGTGCCAGCAGTTTAGCTCGAGGCAATGAGCAGTTCTTC
NA	TRBV5-4	NA	TRBJ1-1	CASSSDTAEAFF	TGTGCCAGCAGCTCGGACACCGCTGAAGCTTTCTTT
NA	TRBV5-4	TRBD2	TRBJ2-3	CASSLRGGSADTQYF	TGTGCCAGCAGCTTGCGGGGGGGCTCGGCAGATACGCAGTATTTT
NA	TRBV15	TRBD1	TRBJ2-2	CATSQGQGATGELFF	TGTGCCACCAGTCAGGGACAGGGGGCCACCGGGGAGCTGTTTTTT
NA	TRBV29-1	TRBD1	TRBJ2-2	CSARQGQDTGELFF	TGCAGCGCCCGACAGGGGCAAGACACCGGGGAGCTGTTTTTT
NA	TRBV6-4	NA	TRBJ1-5	CASSDLGQPYDVQPQHF	TGTGCCAGCAGTGACCTAGGACAGCCCTATGATGTTCAGCCCCAGCATTTT
NA	TRBV3-1/TRBV3-2	TRBD2	TRBJ2-3	CASSPGTSGADTQYF	TGTGCCAGCAGCCCAGGGACTAGCGGAGCAGATACGCAGTATTTT
NA	TRBV14	NA	TRBJ2-7	CASSQVRGYQQYF	TGTGCCAGCAGCCAAGTACGGGGTTACCAGCAGTACTTC
once	TRBV6-1	NA	TRBJ2-7	CASSESSYEQYF	TGTGCCAGCAGTGAGAGTTCCTACGAGCAGTACTTC
NA	TRBV4-2	TRBD2	TRBJ2-1	CASSQGTSYNEQFF	TGTGCCAGCAGCCAGGGGACTAGCTACAATGAGCAGTTCTTC
NA	TRBV6-5	TRBD2	TRBJ2-7	CASTKAGLSYEQYF	TGTGCCAGCACCAAAGCGGGGCTCTCCTACGAGCAGTACTTC
NA	TRBV7-9	TRBD1	TRBJ2-5	CASSSTGGETQYF	TGTGCCAGCAGCTCGACAGGGGGCGAGACCCAGTACTTC
NA	TRBV6-1	TRBD1	TRBJ1-2	CASSAGGLDRGYGYTF	TGTGCCAGCAGTGCCGGGGGATTGGACAGGGGCTATGGCTACACCTTC
once	TRBV6-1	NA	TRBJ1-4	CASSEQGNEKLFF	TGTGCCAGCAGTGAACAGGGGAATGAAAAACTGTTTTTT
NA	TRBV6-1	NA	TRBJ2-3	CASSEAQSTDTQYF	TGTGCCAGCAGTGAGGCACAGAGCACAGATACGCAGTATTTT
few	TRBV9	NA	TRBJ1-6	CASSVGTTGGSPLHF	TGTGCCAGCAGCGTGGGGACGACAGGAGGATCACCCCTCCACTTT
NA	TRBV19	NA	TRBJ1-5	CASSIFHRAPFGNQPQHF	TGTGCCAGTAGTATTTTTCACAGGGCCCCGTTCGGCAATCAGCCCCAGCATTTT
NA	TRBV29-1	TRBD1	TRBJ1-4	CSVVGTGSEKLFF	TGCAGCGTTGTCGGGACAGGTAGCGAAAAACTGTTTTTT
NA	TRBV5-5	TRBD1	TRBJ1-2	CASSLDRAGYTF	TGTGCCAGCAGCCTGGACAGGGCTGGCTACACCTTC
once	TRBV11-2	TRBD2	TRBJ2-5	CASSGLAGGQETQYF	TGTGCCAGCAGCGGACTAGCGGGGGGCCAAGAGACCCAGTACTTC
NA	TRBV7-8	NA	TRBJ1-2	CASSPSRQGIGSGGYTF	TGTGCCAGCAGCCCGAGTCGGCAGGGAATCGGCTCTGGTGGCTACACCTTC
NA	TRBV11-2	TRBD2	TRBJ2-7	CASRSSGGAYEQYF	TGTGCCAGCAGATCTAGCGGGGGCGCCTACGAGCAGTACTTC
NA	TRBV12-3/TRBV12-4	NA	TRBJ2-7	CASSLSGPYEQYF	TGTGCCAGCAGTTTAAGCGGTCCCTACGAGCAGTACTTC
NA	TRBV11-2	TRBD1	TRBJ2-2	CASSTPGTDNTGELFF	TGTGCCAGCAGCACACCCGGGACAGATAACACCGGGGAGCTGTTTTTT
NA	TRBV27	TRBD2	TRBJ2-3	CASSLAGVSTDTQYF	TGTGCCAGCAGTTTAGCGGGGGTGAGCACAGATACGCAGTATTTT
once	TRBV7-9	NA	TRBJ2-1	CASSLERIEQFF	TGTGCCAGCAGCTTAGAGAGGATCGAGCAGTTCTTC
NA	TRBV1	NA	TRBJ2-3	CTSRTSGGKCTDTQYF	TGCACCAGCCGGACTAGCGGGGGGAAATGCACAGATACGCAGTATTTT